These 18 T cell receptor beta chains originate from one sample sequenced in a study of T cells in Graves' hyperthyroidism and ophthalmopathy. Using RNA transcripts as the source, TCR beta CDR3 regions were amplified. The HTBI set primed first-round TCR CDR3 RT-PCR. TCRdb ran MiXCR on the multiplex PCR reads and lists one entry per CDR3 protein. The sample records around 620,000 distinct CDR3 sequences, around 15% being singletons. Material: blood. These receptors all come from a woman aged 25-40 years with Graves' hyperthyroidism.

This clonotype was seen more than once but under ten times. One end of the junction is discordant with germline, which a read error may explain. The rearrangement joins TRBV7-9 to TRBJ2-3, with 9 bases that match TRBD2. This CDR3 has 16 residues. The germline V gene has CDR1 SEHNR and CDR2 FQNEAQ (reference sequence). The DNA of the CDR3 is TGTGCCAGCAGCTTAGGTTATGGGACTAGCAGAGATACGCAGTATTTT. It encodes CASSLGYGTSRDTQYF.

This clonotype appeared many times. The V gene is TRBV7-9, the J gene TRBJ2-1; 14 bases agree with TRBD2. The V segment lost 5 bases and the J segment 6 bases; nucleotides outside the gene matches: 6. This CDR3 is built from 16 residues. Germline assignment: CDR1 SEHNR and CDR2 FQNEAQ (reference sequence). This CDR3 is CASSRTSGRRSNEQFF. CDR3 nucleotides: TGTGCCAGCAGCCGGACTAGCGGGAGGCGAAGCAATGAGCAGTTCTTC.

This chain uses TRBV28 with TRBJ1-1; possible D gene TRBD1, 6 bases. In germline, CDR1 is MDHEN, CDR2 SYDVKM. The CDR3 totals 14 residues. V was clipped by 7 bases and J by 4 bases, with 16 bases between them. The CDR3 sequence: CASTPQRGATEAFF. The CDR3 nucleotides read TGTGCCAGCACACCGCAGCGGGGGGCCACTGAAGCTTTCTTT.

This clonotype was detected once. The gene calls are TRBV11-3 and TRBJ2-7; 7 bases are a match to TRBD1. CDR3 length: 14 residues. The V and J ends lost 5 bases and 3 bases, in that order; junction bases with no gene match: 7. Germline V CDR1 and CDR2: SGHNT, YENEEA. As DNA, the CDR3 is TGTGCCAGCAGCCCGGGGACAGTCTACTACGAGCAGTACTTC. This codes for CASSPGTVYYEQYF.

The chain links TRBV6-1 to TRBJ1-6, with 8 nucleotides matching TRBD1. Germline V gene sequence: CDR1 MNHNS, CDR2 SASEGT. The CDR3 is 16 residues long. Trimming removed 7 bases from V and 5 bases from J; junction bases left unmatched: 10. CDR3: CASTPLGTGDNSPLHF. The CDR3 DNA follows: TGTGCCAGCACCCCCCTCGGGACAGGCGATAATTCACCCCTCCACTTT.

In its sample, this clonotype was seen a few times. This sequence joins TRBV6-5 and TRBJ2-7, with D uncertain. CDR1 is MNHEY, CDR2 SVGAGI, per germline. V lost 5 bases and J 3 bases, leaving 8 bases between the germline ends. The CDR3 runs 12 residues. Here the CDR3 DNA reads TGTGCCAGCAGTAACGGGCTCTACGAGCAGTACTTC. This translates into CASSNGLYEQYF.

The chain couples TRBV7-9 to TRBJ1-1; unclear D gene. Trimming took 5 bases from V and 3 from J, leaving 10 bases between them. The CDR3 loop spans 13 amino acids. CDR1 SEHNR and CDR2 FQNEAQ come from the germline V gene (reference sequence). The CDR3 DNA reads TGTGCCAGCAGCCCACCGTGGGACACTGAAGCTTTCTTT. Amino acid sequence: CASSPPWDTEAFF.

This chain uses TRBV27 with TRBJ2-1; 8 nucleotides align to TRBD2. With V trimmed by 5 bases and J by 10 bases, 16 bases remained unmatched. This CDR3 has 16 amino acids. The V gene's germline CDR1 is MNHEY and CDR2 SMNVEV (reference sequence). The CDR3 bases are TGTGCCAGCAGTCCCCCCCCGGGAGCGGGAGATATCGAGCAGTTCTTC. It encodes CASSPPPGAGDIEQFF.

This clonotype was observed at least ten times. The rearrangement links TRBV9 to TRBJ2-7; no clear D. Between the trimmed V and J ends, which lost 1 base and 0 bases, there was a span of 11 bases. The germline CDR1 and CDR2 sequences are SGDLS and YYNGEE. The CDR3 spans 15 residues. The CDR3 is CASSVSSGPSYEQYF. CDR3 nucleotides: TGTGCCAGCAGCGTATCGTCCGGACCCTCCTACGAGCAGTACTTC.

The chain combines TRBV20-1 with TRBJ1-2; tentatively, D is TRBD1 (6 bases). This CDR3 is built from 13 residues. CDR1 DFQATT and CDR2 SNEGSKA come from the germline V gene (reference sequence). The V gene lost 6 bases and the J gene lost 2 bases, with 13 bases spanning the gap. This chain's CDR3 is CSAIQGLNYGYTF. CDR3 coding DNA: TGCAGTGCAATACAGGGCCTAAACTATGGCTACACCTTC.

Concerning this clonotype itself: A clone one base away is much larger, so this may be a read error. The V call is TRBV6-5, the J call TRBJ2-7; no reliable D call. The CDR3 runs 13 residues. The germline gives CDR1 MNHEY, CDR2 SVGAGI. Written as DNA, the CDR3 is TGTGCCGGCAGTTTGGCACCTAAATACGAGCAGTACTTC. Residues: CAGSLAPKYEQYF.

This clonotype was recorded many times. The chain employs TRBV3-1 and TRBJ2-5; 8 bases are shared with TRBD2. Germline-derived CDR1 and CDR2 are LGHDT and YNNKEL (reference sequence). Trimming at V came to 0 bases and at J to 4 bases, leaving 4 bases not matched to a gene. This CDR3 has 15 amino acids. The CDR3 DNA reads TGTGCCAGCAGCCAAGAATGGGCGGGAGGAGAGACCCAGTACTTC. Its protein product is CASSQEWAGGETQYF.

In this sample, this clonotype turned up once. The chain carries TRBV7-2 and TRBJ1-2, with TRBD1 identical over 9 bases. Germline V gene data show CDR1 as SGHTA and CDR2 as FQGNSA. The CDR3 is 16 residues long. V shed 7 bases and J 4 bases; nucleotides not matched to a gene: 13. CDR3 loop: CASNPNRGRRFYGYTF. CDR3 nucleotide sequence: TGTGCCAGCAACCCCAACAGGGGGCGAAGGTTCTATGGCTACACCTTC.

The rearrangement uses TRBV19 and TRBJ2-1, with 11 bases matching TRBD1. The CDR3 loop spans 14 amino acids. CDR1 is LNHDA, CDR2 SQIVND, per germline (reference sequence). After removal of 5 bases from V and 15 bases from J, the junction contained 12 bases not matched to a gene. CDR3 in amino acids: CASSQGTGGREVFF. The CDR3 bases are TGTGCCAGTAGTCAGGGGACAGGGGGTAGAGAGGTGTTCTTC.

The chain joins TRBV9 to TRBJ2-2; TRBD2 matches at 7 bases. The CDR3 loop spans 17 amino acids. The V gene end was trimmed by 4 bases and the J gene end by 5 bases; junction bases not matched to a gene: 14. Germline V lookup: CDR1 SGDLS, CDR2 YYNGEE. The CDR3 reads CASSSVSLAASTGELFF. The CDR3 region has the DNA TGTGCCAGCAGCAGCGTGTCTCTAGCGGCATCGACCGGGGAGCTGTTTTTT.

The CDR3 region is CAPYSGSLNEQFF. Here the CDR3 DNA reads TGTGCCCCTTATAGCGGGAGCCTCAATGAGCAGTTCTTC. The gene calls are TRBV30 and TRBJ2-1, with 9 bases aligning to TRBD2. This CDR3 region has 13 residues. Trimming removed 8 bases from V and 6 bases from J; junction bases left unmatched: 8. Germline V gene data show CDR1 as GTSNPN and CDR2 as SVGIG (reference sequence).

This clonotype has a handful of counts. V and J are TRBV11-1 and TRBJ2-7, with 9 positions matching TRBD2. After removal of 5 bases from V and 3 bases from J, the junction contained 11 bases not matched to a gene. The length of the CDR3 is 16 residues. Germline-derived CDR1 and CDR2 are SGHAT and FQDESV (reference sequence). The CDR3 here is CASSPGGSGSLYEQYF. CDR3 sequence (DNA): TGTGCCAGCAGCCCCGGGGGTAGCGGGAGTCTCTACGAGCAGTACTTC. Based on the CDR3 plus reference TRBV11-1 and TRBJ2-7, the full variable domain is EAEVAQSPRYKITEKSQAVAFWCDPISGHATLYWYRQILGQGPELLVQFQDESVVDDSQLPKDRFSAERLKGVDSTLKIQPAELGDSAMYLCASSPGGSGSLYEQYFGPGTRLTVT.

Many counts were recorded for this clonotype. The CDR3 reads CAWSVQGGGYTF. The CDR3 coding sequence is TGTGCCTGGAGTGTACAAGGGGGCGGCTACACCTTC. The chain joins TRBV30 to TRBJ1-2; 7 bases map to TRBD1. Germline V CDR1 and CDR2: GTSNPN, SVGIG (reference sequence). The V segment lost 0 bases and the J segment 8 bases; nucleotides outside the gene matches: 3. This CDR3 spans 12 amino acids.